Sequencing of this TCR beta chain was carried out in a study of blood T cell repertoires in COVID-19. The CDR3 is made up of 14 amino acids. In germline, CDR1 is SQVTM, CDR2 ANQGSEA. V lost 6 bases to trimming and J lost 4 bases; unmatched junction nucleotides: 7. Sequencing used immunoSEQ multiplex PCR; TCRdb keeps in-frame clones, though not all of them. The table has a few hundred thousand clones, about 87% seen once; the top ten hold 6% to 9%. The receptor was derived from a woman aged 70-85 years with active or convalescent COVID-19. The sequenced sample consisted of peripheral blood. The chain couples TRBV29-1 to TRBJ2-1; 9 nucleotides align to TRBD2. The CDR3 nucleotides read TGCAGCGTCCGCAGCGGGGGGCCTTACAATGAGCAGTTCTTC. Encoded protein: CSVRSGGPYNEQFF.